Listed below are T cell receptor beta chains from one sample, sequenced in a study of neoadjuvant anti-PD-1 for oral cavity cancer. Some clones are missing from TCRdb's copy, which holds only in-frame ones; the method was immunoSEQ multiplex PCR. The sample has approximately 83,000 clones, about four fifths seen once. Sample: PBMCs, taken before nivolumab (anti-PD-1) treatment. The receptors stem from a person aged 40 to 85 with oral cavity squamous cell carcinoma. Each CDR3 is given with its conserved first and last residue.

TRBJ1-5,TRBV9,CASPPQHF
TRBJ2-6,TRBV5-4,CASSATGGSGANVLTF
TRBJ1-2,TRBV30,CAWSGGRTVGYTF
TRBJ1-2,TRBV19,CASSIGTAYGYTF
TRBJ2-1,TRBV11-3,CASSLVGSEQFF
TRBJ2-5,TRBV19,CASSIQGAQETQYF
TRBJ2-7,TRBV21-1,CASSKVTSRFWYEQYF
TRBJ1-2,TRBV27,CASRLNAFQSSYGYTF
TRBJ1-1,TRBV9,CASSVDQGGTEAFF
TRBJ1-2,TRBV5-4,CASSFSDSQGGYTF
TRBJ2-1,TRBV2,CASSPGGGINEQFF
TRBJ2-2,TRBV7-2,CASSQTGSGELFF
TRBJ1-1,TRBV5-1,CASSIGTIPEAFF
TRBJ1-5,TRBV6-1,CASSEGDSNQPQHF
TRBJ1-2,TRBV6-5,CASSTSAQGYTF
TRBJ2-2,TRBV7-9,CASSPGTGGMAGELFF
TRBJ2-3,TRBV5-1,CASSLVGADTQYF
TRBJ2-1,TRBV11-2,CASSSQGLAGGRRNEQFF
TRBJ2-7,TRBV5-1,CASSSLAGGLVEQYF
TRBJ1-5,TRBV2,CASSRRGDQPQHF
TRBJ1-1,TRBV2,CASNGAGTEAFF
TRBJ1-1,TRBV11-2,CASSKEPGTGIGTEAFF
TRBJ2-7,TRBV6-1,CASSVSFGTVSYEQYF
TRBJ2-7,TRBV6-1,CASSEAGTTYEQYF
TRBJ1-2,TRBV5-1,CASRKGGQEGGYTF
TRBJ2-1,TRBV7-7,CASSLGGLAGVGEQFF
TRBJ2-2,TRBV7-9,CASSFPTGELFF
TRBJ1-5,TRBV28,CASSLLGGNQPQHF
TRBJ2-4,TRBV7-6,CASSPPGQGSDIQYF
TRBJ2-2,TRBV25-1,CASLPSNTGELFF
TRBJ1-2,TRBV7-8,CASSLTGDYGYTF
TRBJ1-1,TRBV5-1,CASAPHSNTEAFF
TRBJ2-2,TRBV2,CASSVGGNTGELFF
TRBJ2-1,TRBV6-6,CASSLTSGRDEQFF
TRBJ2-1,TRBV6-5,CASSYVDYNEQFF
TRBJ1-2,TRBV30,CAWSNGRTYGYTF
TRBJ1-1,TRBV2,CASRIQRNTEAFF
TRBJ2-2,TRBV5-1,CASRDTGELFF
TRBJ1-1,TRBV6-1,CASGRGPTQAFF
TRBJ2-3,TRBV6-4,CASSDGVAGVDTQYF
TRBJ2-1,TRBV30,CAWSVAFGGGRSDEQFF
TRBJ1-5,TRBV2,CASSEPGPSNQPQHF
TRBJ2-5,TRBV5-1,CASSLGTKPAQETQYF